A single sample is the source of the 24 T cell receptor beta chains below, sequenced in a study of blood T cell repertoires in COVID-19. Generated by immunoSEQ multiplex PCR, the TCRdb table keeps only in-frame clones and is missing some. Among roughly 160,000 clones listed, around 90% were seen once. The specimen was peripheral blood. These receptors all stem from a man between 18 and 29 years old with acute or convalescent COVID-19.

The chain combines TRBV19 with TRBJ2-7, with D maybe TRBD2 (5 bases). Per germline, CDR1 LNHDA and CDR2 SQIVND (reference sequence). The CDR3 sequence is 15 residues long. With 3 bases removed from V and 0 bases from J, the gap between germline ends came to 12 bases. The CDR3 DNA is TGTGCCAGTAGTATGGGTCTAGCAGTCTCCTACGAGCAGTACTTC. As protein: CASSMGLAVSYEQYF.

V gene TRBV3-1 (or the pseudogene TRBV3-2) combines with J gene TRBJ2-5; 8 positions agree with TRBD2. The V segment lost 4 bases and the J segment 1 base; nucleotides outside the gene matches: 5. This CDR3 contains 15 residues. CDR1 LGHDT and CDR2 YNNKEL come from the germline V gene (reference sequence). As DNA, the CDR3 is TGTGCCAGCAGCCCGGGAGGGGACCCCCAAGAGACCCAGTACTTC. The encoded protein is CASSPGGDPQETQYF.

The chain links TRBV7-6 to TRBJ1-3, with D unclear. The CDR3 contains 17 residues. CDR1 SGHVS and CDR2 FNYEAQ come from the germline V gene. The V end lost 0 bases, the J end lost 1 base, and 13 bases lay between the germline ends. DNA of the CDR3: TGTGCCAGCAGCTTAGCGGAGGGCCGAGGGTCTGGAAACACCATATATTTT. Its protein is CASSLAEGRGSGNTIYF.

V usage is TRBV19 and J usage is TRBJ1-3; maybe TRBD1 (5 bases). Per germline, CDR1 LNHDA and CDR2 SQIVND (reference sequence). The CDR3 loop spans 17 amino acids. Trimming stripped 4 bases from V and 0 bases from J, with 16 bases between. The CDR3 loop is CASSTSRGLNSGNTIYF. CDR3 sequence (DNA): TGTGCCAGTAGTACTTCTAGGGGCCTTAACTCTGGAAACACCATATATTTT.

The rearrangement uses TRBV5-5 and TRBJ1-3; D is unresolved. The V and J ends lost 7 bases and 0 bases respectively, with 14 bases between them. Germline V CDR1 and CDR2: SGHKS, YYEKEE (reference sequence). The CDR3 consists of 15 residues. CDR3 amino acids: CASVGGVSSGNTIYF. In nucleotides, the CDR3 is TGTGCCAGCGTCGGCGGCGTAAGCTCTGGAAACACCATATATTTT.

J is TRBJ2-7 and V is TRBV5-1; TRBD1 matches at 8 bases. The CDR3 is made up of 14 amino acids. CDR1 SGHRS and CDR2 YFSETQ come from the germline V gene. With 3 bases clipped from V and 0 bases from J, the junction kept 2 bases outside the gene matches. In DNA form, the CDR3 reads TGCGCCAGCAGCTGGGACAGGAGCTCCTACGAGCAGTACTTC. Its protein is CASSWDRSSYEQYF. Filled out from reference TRBV5-1 and TRBJ2-7, the complete variable domain reads KAGVTQTPRYLIKTRGQQVTLSCSPISGHRSVSWYQQTPGQGLQFLFEYFSETQRNKGNFPGRFSGRQFSNSRSEMNVSTLELGDSALYLCASSWDRSSYEQYFGPGTRLTVT.

The chain joins TRBV19 to TRBJ1-2, with TRBD1 as a possible D gene (6 bases). The CDR3 runs to 16 residues. Trimming left V 7 bases short and J 2 bases short, with 20 bases between. Germline assignment: CDR1 LNHDA and CDR2 SQIVND (reference sequence). The CDR3 spells CASTLAWTAPNYGYTF. For the CDR3, the DNA is TGTGCCAGTACCCTAGCCTGGACAGCGCCCAACTATGGCTACACCTTC.

This chain uses TRBV6-5 with TRBJ1-2, with 10 positions matching TRBD1. From germline, CDR1 is MNHEY and CDR2 SVGAGI. The CDR3 spans 15 residues. J gave up 0 bases and V 6 bases, and 4 bases lay outside the gene matches. The CDR3 bases are TGTGCCAGCAGGACAGGGGGCAAAGCTAACTATGGCTACACCTTC. Translation gives CASRTGGKANYGYTF.

J is TRBJ2-5 and V is TRBV7-7; 8 positions agree with TRBD1. The germline V gene has CDR1 SSHAT and CDR2 FNYEAQ (reference sequence). V lost 6 bases and J lost 4; bases outside the gene matches: 10. This CDR3 is built from 15 residues. The CDR3 DNA reads TGTGCCAGCAGTTCTAGACAGGGGTCCCTAGAGACCCAGTACTTC. It translates to CASSSRQGSLETQYF. The full variable domain, its missing parts supplied by reference TRBV7-7 and TRBJ2-5, is GAGVSQSPRYKVTKRGQDVTLRCDPISSHATLYWYQQALGQGPEFLTYFNYEAQPDKSGLPSDRFSAERPEGSISTLTIQRTEQRDSAMYRCASSSRQGSLETQYFGPGTRLLVL.

The chain combines TRBV24-1 with TRBJ1-2; the match to TRBD1 covers 7 bases. The CDR3 has 16 residues. Germline V gene lookup returns CDR1 KGHDR and CDR2 SFDVKD. The V gene end was trimmed by 3 bases and the J gene end by 4 bases; junction bases not matched to a gene: 10. The CDR3: CATSDPSTGTVYGYTF. CDR3 coding DNA: TGTGCCACCAGTGATCCGTCGACAGGGACCGTCTATGGCTACACCTTC.

This clone has just one count. The chain uses TRBV2 and TRBJ1-2; D is perhaps TRBD1 (5 bases). The CDR3 extends over 15 amino acids. Germline-derived CDR1 and CDR2 are SNHLY and FYNNEI. Deletions cut 1 base from V and 4 bases from J, with 13 bases between. The CDR3 here is CASSEGVGVGYGYTF. In nucleotides, the CDR3 is TGTGCCAGCAGTGAAGGGGTAGGGGTCGGCTATGGCTACACCTTC.

The V call is TRBV6-4, the J call TRBJ1-2; D is uncertain. The germline V gene encodes CDR1 MRHNA and CDR2 SNTAGT. V lost 5 bases and J 1 base, leaving 8 bases between the germline ends. The CDR3 loop spans 13 amino acids. The CDR3 bases are TGTGCCAGCAGTCCCGGGGTTAACTATGGCTACACCTTC. Translating gives CASSPGVNYGYTF.

The V call is TRBV6-1, the J call TRBJ1-6, with D tentatively TRBD1 (6 bases). Germline values: CDR1 MNHNS, CDR2 SASEGT. The V and J ends lost 2 bases and 6 bases respectively, with 17 bases between them. The CDR3 is 17 residues long. In DNA form, the CDR3 reads TGTGCCAGCAGTGAAAGAGGGGGATCGAAAATTAATTCACCCCTCCACTTT. This translates into CASSERGGSKINSPLHF.

The chain employs TRBV19 and TRBJ1-2; 8 bases are shared with TRBD1. Germline CDR1 reads LNHDA; CDR2 reads SQIVND (reference sequence). This CDR3 region has 16 residues. V lost 1 base and J lost 2; bases outside the gene matches: 6. In DNA, the CDR3 is TGTGCCAGTAGTATAGTAGCAGGGGGCGCCAACTATGGCTACACCTTC. Translating gives CASSIVAGGANYGYTF.

The gene calls are TRBV11-2 and TRBJ2-3, with D tentatively TRBD2 (5 bases). Trimming took off 8 bases at V and 4 bases at J, with 10 bases between the two ends. CDR1 and CDR2 (germline): SGHAT, FQNNGV. The CDR3 extends over 12 amino acids. CDR3: CASHEGPDTQYF. In DNA form, the CDR3 reads TGTGCCAGCCACGAGGGCCCAGATACGCAGTATTTT.

The chain couples TRBV2 to TRBJ2-5; D is perhaps TRBD1 (5 bases). V gave up 7 bases and J gave up 6 bases, with 18 bases separating them. The V gene's germline CDR1 is SNHLY and CDR2 FYNNEI. The CDR3 length is 14 residues. CDR3 residues: CASTLGQGWKTQYF. The DNA for the CDR3 is TGTGCCAGCACCCTGGGGCAGGGTTGGAAGACCCAGTACTTC. Variable domain in full (rest from reference TRBV2 and TRBJ2-5): EPEVTQTPSHQVTQMGQEVILRCVPISNHLYFYWYRQILGQKVEFLVSFYNNEISEKSEIFDDQFSVERPDGSNFTLKIRSTKLEDSAMYFCASTLGQGWKTQYFGPGTRLLVL.

V gene TRBV25-1 combines with J gene TRBJ2-7, with D maybe TRBD1 (6 bases). Germline values: CDR1 MGHDK, CDR2 SYGVNS. V lost 7 bases and J 5 bases, leaving 12 bases between the germline ends. This CDR3 has 12 amino acids. CDR3 sequence reads: CASKSPGDEQYF. Written as DNA, the CDR3 is TGTGCCAGCAAATCCCCAGGGGACGAGCAGTACTTC.

V and J are TRBV3-1 (or the pseudogene TRBV3-2) and TRBJ2-3; the D gene is possibly TRBD2 (5 bases). V was trimmed by 0 bases and J by 4 bases, leaving 11 bases between them. This CDR3 has 15 amino acids. Germline assignment: CDR1 LGHDT and CDR2 YNNKEL (reference sequence). The CDR3 is CASSQDGPGADTQYF. The DNA of the CDR3 is TGTGCCAGCAGCCAAGACGGGCCCGGGGCAGATACGCAGTATTTT.

The chain links TRBV5-6 to TRBJ1-2; D is possibly TRBD1 (5 bases). The V and J ends lost 3 bases and 2 bases respectively, with 20 bases between them. This CDR3 region has 17 residues. From germline, CDR1 is SGHDT and CDR2 YYEEEE. As DNA, the CDR3 is TGTGCCAGCAGCTCCCCGGGTACAGGTTGGGCCAACTATGGCTACACCTTC. Amino acids: CASSSPGTGWANYGYTF.

This clone appeared once. The V and J genes are TRBV5-1 and TRBJ1-4; 8 bases match TRBD1. V dropped 4 bases and J dropped 7; count of bases not matched to a gene: 9. The germline CDR1 and CDR2 sequences are SGHRS and YFSETQ. CDR3 length: 15 residues. DNA for the CDR3: TGCGCCAGCAGCCCCGCGGACAGGGTGAGTGAAAAACTGTTTTTT. It translates to CASSPADRVSEKLFF.

The rearrangement joins TRBV5-5 to TRBJ2-2; 8 bases align to TRBD1. This CDR3 is built from 16 residues. V dropped 4 bases and J dropped 1; count of bases not matched to a gene: 6. CDR1 and CDR2 from the germline V gene are SGHKS and YYEKEE (reference sequence). CDR3 sequence reads: CASSTRTGQNTGELFF. As DNA, the CDR3 is TGTGCCAGCAGCACGCGGACAGGGCAGAACACCGGGGAGCTGTTTTTT.

The genes are TRBV27 and TRBJ1-4; tentatively, D is TRBD1 (5 bases). CDR3 size: 12 residues. V lost 5 bases and J 8 bases, leaving 9 bases between the germline ends. Germline loops: CDR1 MNHEY, CDR2 SMNVEV (reference sequence). DNA for the CDR3: TGTGCCAGCAGTACAGGACGAGAAAAACTGTTTTTT. Protein sequence: CASSTGREKLFF.

The J gene is TRBJ2-2, the V gene TRBV30; TRBD2 matches 9 bases. From germline, CDR1 is GTSNPN and CDR2 SVGIG (reference sequence). The CDR3 length is 16 residues. The V and J ends lost 1 base and 0 bases, in that order; junction bases with no gene match: 3. The chain's CDR3 is CAWSGGTSSNTGELFF. Written as DNA, the CDR3 is TGTGCCTGGAGTGGCGGGACTAGCTCGAACACCGGGGAGCTGTTTTTT. The full variable domain, its missing parts supplied by reference TRBV30 and TRBJ2-2, is SQTIHQWPATLVQPVGSPLSLECTVEGTSNPNLYWYRQAAGRGLQLLFYSVGIGQISSEVPQNLSASRPQDRQFILSSKKLLLSDSGFYLCAWSGGTSSNTGELFFGEGSRLTVL.

V usage is TRBV5-4 and J usage is TRBJ2-7, with D perhaps matching TRBD2 (7 bases). The CDR3 extends over 13 amino acids. V gave up 4 bases and J gave up 3 bases, with 11 bases separating them. Germline values: CDR1 SGHNT, CDR2 YYREEE (reference sequence). The CDR3 bases are TGTGCCAGCAGCACAGGGACTAACTACGAGCAGTACTTC. As protein: CASSTGTNYEQYF.